Many counts were recorded for the clone carrying this TCR beta chain. Its target is unknown. Germline-derived CDR1 and CDR2 are LGHNT and FRNRAP. Trimming shortened V by 6 bases and J by 5 bases, and 13 bases separated the two germline ends. The CDR3 has 13 amino acids. The TCR beta CDR3 regions underwent amplification from RNA transcripts. HTBI-primed first-round RT-PCR preceded second-round multiplex PCR. TCRdb itself ran the multiplex PCR reads through MiXCR, one entry per CDR3 protein. Among some 520,000 distinct CDR3 sequences listed, around 15% were seen once. The sample belongs to a study of Graves' ophthalmopathy and Graves' hyperthyroidism. Looking at the study overall: Peripheral blood was gathered at the point of initial diagnosis, before any treatment started. Study outcomes and limitations: Most clonotypes expanded in thyroid above 0.001 frequency were present in blood too.

Ophthalmopathy cases showed moderate-to-severe activity, scoring CAS ≥3 and NOSPECS ≥4, with duration under 3 months. What supplied the PBMCs was 7.5 to 10 ml of fresh peripheral blood. This receptor was obtained from a woman aged 25-40 years with Graves' ophthalmopathy. The sample comprised blood. The chain employs TRBV12-5 and TRBJ1-1; D is ambiguous. The CDR3, as DNA: TGTGCTAGTGGGAGAGACCGGGAGACTGAAGCTTTCTTT. Its protein product is CASGRDRETEAFF. Drawing the rest from reference TRBV12-5 and TRBJ1-1, the complete variable domain is DARVTQTPRHKVTEMGQEVTMRCQPILGHNTVFWYRQTMMQGLELLAYFRNRAPLDDSGMPKDRFSAEMPDATLATLKIQPSEPRDSAVYFCASGRDRETEAFFGQGTRLTVV.